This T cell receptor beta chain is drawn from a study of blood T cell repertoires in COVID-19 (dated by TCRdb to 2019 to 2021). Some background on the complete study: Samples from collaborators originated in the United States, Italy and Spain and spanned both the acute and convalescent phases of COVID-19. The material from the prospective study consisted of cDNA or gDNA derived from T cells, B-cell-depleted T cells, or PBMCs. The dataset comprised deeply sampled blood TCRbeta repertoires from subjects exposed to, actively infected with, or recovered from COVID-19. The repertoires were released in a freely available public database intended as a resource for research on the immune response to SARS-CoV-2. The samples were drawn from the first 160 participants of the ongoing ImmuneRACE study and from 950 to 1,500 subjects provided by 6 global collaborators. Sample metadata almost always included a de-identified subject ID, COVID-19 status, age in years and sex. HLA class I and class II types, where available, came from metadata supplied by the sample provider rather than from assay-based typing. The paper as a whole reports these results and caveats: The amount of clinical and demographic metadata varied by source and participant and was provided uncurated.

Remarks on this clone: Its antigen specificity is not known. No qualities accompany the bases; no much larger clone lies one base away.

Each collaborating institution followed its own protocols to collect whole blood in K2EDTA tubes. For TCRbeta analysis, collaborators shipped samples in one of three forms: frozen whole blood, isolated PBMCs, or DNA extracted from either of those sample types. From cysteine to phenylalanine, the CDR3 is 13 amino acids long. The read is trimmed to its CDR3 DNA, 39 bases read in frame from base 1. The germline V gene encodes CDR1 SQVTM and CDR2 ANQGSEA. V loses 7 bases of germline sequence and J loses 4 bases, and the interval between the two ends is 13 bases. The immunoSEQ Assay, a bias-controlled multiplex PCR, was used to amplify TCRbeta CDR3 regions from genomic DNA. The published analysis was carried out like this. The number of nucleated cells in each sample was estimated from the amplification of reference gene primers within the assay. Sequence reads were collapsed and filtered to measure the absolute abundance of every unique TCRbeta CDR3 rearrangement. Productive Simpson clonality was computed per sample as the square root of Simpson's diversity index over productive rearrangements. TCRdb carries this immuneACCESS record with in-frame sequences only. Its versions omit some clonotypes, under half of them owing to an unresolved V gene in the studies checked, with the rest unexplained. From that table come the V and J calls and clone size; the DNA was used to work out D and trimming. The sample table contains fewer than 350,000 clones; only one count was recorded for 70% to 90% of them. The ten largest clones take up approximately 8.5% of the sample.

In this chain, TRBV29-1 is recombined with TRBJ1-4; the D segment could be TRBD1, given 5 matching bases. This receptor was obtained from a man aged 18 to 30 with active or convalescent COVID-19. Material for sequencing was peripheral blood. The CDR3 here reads CSARRDFNEKLFF. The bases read TGCAGCGCCCGGCGGGACTTTAATGAAAAACTGTTTTTT.